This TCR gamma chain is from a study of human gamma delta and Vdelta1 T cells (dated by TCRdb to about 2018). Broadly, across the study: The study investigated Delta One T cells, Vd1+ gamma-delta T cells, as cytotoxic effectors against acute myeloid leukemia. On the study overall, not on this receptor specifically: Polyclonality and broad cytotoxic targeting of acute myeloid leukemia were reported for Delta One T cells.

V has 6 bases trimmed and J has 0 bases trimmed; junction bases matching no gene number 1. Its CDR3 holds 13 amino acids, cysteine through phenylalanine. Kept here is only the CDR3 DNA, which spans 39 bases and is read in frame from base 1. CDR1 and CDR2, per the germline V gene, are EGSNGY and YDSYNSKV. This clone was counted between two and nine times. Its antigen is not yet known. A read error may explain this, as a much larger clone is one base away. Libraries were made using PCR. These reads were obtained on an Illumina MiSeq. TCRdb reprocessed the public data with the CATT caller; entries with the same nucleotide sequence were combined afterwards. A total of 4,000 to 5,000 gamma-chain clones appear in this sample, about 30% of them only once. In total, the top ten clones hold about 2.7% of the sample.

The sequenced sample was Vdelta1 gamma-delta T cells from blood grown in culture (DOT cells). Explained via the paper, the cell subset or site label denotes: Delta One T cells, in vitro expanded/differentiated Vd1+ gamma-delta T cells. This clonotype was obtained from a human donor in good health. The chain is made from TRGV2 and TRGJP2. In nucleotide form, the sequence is TGTGCCACCTGGAATAGTAGTGATTGGATCAAGACGTTT. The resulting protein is CATWNSSDWIKTF.